These 21 T cell receptor beta chains were sequenced from one sample in a study of beta chain features in type 1 diabetes. Investigators reverse transcribed all isolated RNA, so they sequenced expressed TCRB transcripts. Here immunoSEQ multiplex PCR was the method, and the copy in TCRdb shows in-frame clones only, minus some. The repertoire holds about 620,000 clones, with around 16% as singletons. The source material was naive CD4+ T cells from blood. The receptors shown here come from a man aged 18 to 35 in good health.

This clone was recorded at least ten times. DNA of the CDR3: TGTGCCAGCAGAACGTGGTTAGCCAAAAACATTCAGTACTTC. Its translation is CASRTWLAKNIQYF. V and J are TRBV2 and TRBJ2-4; unclear D gene. The CDR3 sequence is 14 residues long. Trimming shortened V by 6 bases and J by 0 bases, and 9 bases separated the two germline ends. Germline CDR1 reads SNHLY; CDR2 reads FYNNEI.

V gene TRBV7-2 combines with J gene TRBJ1-2; TRBD1 is a possible D gene (6 bases). V lost 5 bases to trimming and J lost 4 bases, with 17 bases between them. Germline lookup yields CDR1 SGHTA and CDR2 FQGNSA. The CDR3 has 15 residues. The CDR3 is CASSPGGGSLYGYTF. CDR3 DNA: TGTGCCAGCAGCCCCGGGGGGGGCAGCCTCTATGGCTACACCTTC.

The genes are TRBV7-2 and TRBJ2-2; unclear D gene. The V and J ends lost 0 bases and 6 bases respectively, with 8 bases between them. Germline V CDR1 and CDR2: SGHTA, FQGNSA. The CDR3 spans 14 residues. The CDR3 protein is CASSLAVIAGELFF. CDR3 nucleotides: TGTGCCAGCAGCTTAGCGGTCATAGCCGGGGAGCTGTTTTTT.

This clone was seen a handful of times. Other DNA sequences of this sample code for an identical CDR3. The genes are TRBV29-1 and TRBJ2-7, with 10 positions matching TRBD2. CDR1 is SQVTM, CDR2 ANQGSEA, per germline. V lost 5 bases and J lost 0; bases outside the gene matches: 4. The CDR3 is made up of 14 amino acids. The CDR3 here is CSVFLAGVSYEQYF. The CDR3 coding sequence is TGCAGCGTTTTCCTAGCGGGGGTCTCCTACGAGCAGTACTTC.

This clone was seen only a few times. The same CDR3 arises from other DNA sequences in this sample as well. The J gene is TRBJ2-7, the V gene TRBV9; 10 bases agree with TRBD1. Unmatched junction bases numbered 5, after V lost 2 bases and J lost 3 bases. CDR1 is SGDLS and CDR2 is YYNGEE in the germline V gene. There are 15 residues in the CDR3. In nucleotides, the CDR3 is TGTGCCAGCAGCGTTGGGGACAGGGGATACTACGAGCAGTACTTC. This sequence encodes CASSVGDRGYYEQYF.

This chain connects TRBV5-6 to TRBJ1-2; 7 positions match TRBD1. The CDR3 extends over 14 amino acids. Unmatched junction bases numbered 7, after V lost 4 bases and J lost 4 bases. The germline V gene has CDR1 SGHDT and CDR2 YYEEEE. The CDR3 region has the DNA TGTGCCAGCAGCACCTGGGACAGCCCCTATGGCTACACCTTC. It encodes CASSTWDSPYGYTF. The whole variable domain, remainder taken from reference TRBV5-6 and TRBJ1-2, is DAGVTQSPTHLIKTRGQQVTLRCSPKSGHDTVSWYQQALGQGPQFIFQYYEEEERQRGNFPDRFSGHQFPNYSSELNVNALLLGDSALYLCASSTWDSPYGYTFGSGTRLTVV.

This clone was counted between two and nine times. V usage is TRBV5-6 and J usage is TRBJ2-1; 9 bases line up with TRBD1. The CDR3 runs to 17 residues. Looked up from germline, CDR1 is SGHDT and CDR2 is YYEEEE. The V segment lost 1 base and the J segment 6 bases; nucleotides outside the gene matches: 11. The CDR3, as DNA: TGTGCCAGCAGCTTGAGGCTTACAGGGGGCAAAGGCAATGAGCAGTTCTTC. Its protein product is CASSLRLTGGKGNEQFF.

V and J are TRBV10-3 and TRBJ2-3; 9 bases are a match to TRBD1. V trimming: 3 bases; J trimming: 3 bases; junction bases outside the gene matches: 7. CDR1 is ENHRY and CDR2 is SYGVKD in the germline V gene. CDR3 size: 16 residues. The CDR3 spells CAISDPGQGSTDTQYF. The CDR3 DNA reads TGTGCCATCAGTGATCCGGGACAGGGCTCGACAGATACGCAGTATTTT.

The CDR3 coding sequence is TGTGCCCTTTCGACAGGGCTTTTGTCTGGAAACACCATATATTTT. It yields the protein CALSTGLLSGNTIYF. This rearrangement joins TRBV30 to TRBJ1-3; 7 nucleotides line up with TRBD1. Trimming removed 8 bases from V and 1 base from J; junction bases left unmatched: 11. Germline assignment: CDR1 GTSNPN and CDR2 SVGIG (reference sequence). The CDR3 loop spans 15 amino acids.

The CDR3 sequence is CASSALTGGTYEQYF. In DNA form, the CDR3 reads TGTGCCAGCAGTGCGTTGACAGGGGGCACCTACGAGCAGTACTTC. The chain employs TRBV6-1 and TRBJ2-7, with 10 bases matching TRBD1. Germline CDR1 is MNHNS and CDR2 is SASEGT. There are 15 residues in the CDR3. J was trimmed by 2 bases and V by 4 bases; bases with no gene match: 5.

This clone came up a few times. The CDR3 DNA follows: TGTGCCAGCAGCCCGGGACTAGCGGATTCGGGATCCTACAATGAGCAGTTCTTC. This gives the protein CASSPGLADSGSYNEQFF. The chain has TRBV7-6 and TRBJ2-1; the match to TRBD2 covers 11 bases. Per germline, CDR1 SGHVS and CDR2 FNYEAQ. V shed 5 bases, J shed 1 base, and the junction held 10 bases outside the gene matches. This CDR3 comprises 18 residues.

Details on this clone: One junction end does not reproduce the germline sequence, and a read error may be involved. This chain joins TRBV28 and TRBJ1-2, with D perhaps matching TRBD1 (5 bases). CDR1 is MDHEN and CDR2 is SYDVKM in the germline V gene. The length of the CDR3 is 16 residues. The CDR3 sequence is CASTLRRGVFNYGYTF. The CDR3 DNA reads as TGTGCCAGCACTTTAAGAAGGGGAGTATTTAACTATGGCTACACCTTC.

The chain has TRBV9 and TRBJ2-3; perhaps TRBD2 as D (6 bases). Germline V gene lookup returns CDR1 SGDLS and CDR2 YYNGEE. CDR3 length: 15 residues. The V end lost 1 base, the J end lost 2 bases, and 11 bases lay between the germline ends. CDR3 sequence reads: CASSVRADYTDTQYF. The CDR3 region has the DNA TGTGCCAGCAGCGTACGAGCGGACTACACAGATACGCAGTATTTT. The complete variable domain, with remaining parts taken from reference TRBV9 and TRBJ2-3, reads DSGVTQTPKHLITATGQRVTLRCSPRSGDLSVYWYQQSLDQGLQFLIQYYNGEERAKGNILERFSAQQFPDLHSELNLSSLELGDSALYFCASSVRADYTDTQYFGPGTRLTVL.

This clone showed up just a few times. The chain is built from TRBV7-2 and TRBJ2-1, with TRBD2 identical over 13 bases. Germline V CDR1 and CDR2: SGHTA, FQGNSA. The CDR3 is made up of 18 amino acids. V lost 2 bases and J lost 5; bases outside the gene matches: 9. For the CDR3, the DNA is TGTGCCAGCAGCTTAAAAAGACTAGCGGGGGGTCTAAACAATGAGCAGTTCTTC. This gives the protein CASSLKRLAGGLNNEQFF.

The chain employs TRBV30 and TRBJ2-7, with TRBD1 identical over 7 bases. This CDR3 has 14 residues. V shed 0 bases, J shed 2 bases, and the junction held 4 bases outside the gene matches. CDR1 GTSNPN and CDR2 SVGIG come from the germline V gene (reference sequence). In DNA form, the CDR3 reads TGTGCCTGGAGTGTAGGCCAGGGGGCCTACGAGCAGTACTTC. Protein: CAWSVGQGAYEQYF.

This clone was detected only a few times. The gene calls are TRBV9 and TRBJ2-2, with 9 bases that match TRBD1. The CDR3 totals 15 residues. Trimming at V came to 0 bases and at J to 6 bases, leaving 3 bases not matched to a gene. Germline V lookup: CDR1 SGDLS, CDR2 YYNGEE. The CDR3, as DNA: TGTGCCAGCAGCGTAGAGGACAGGGGTTCCGGGGAGCTGTTTTTT. Residues: CASSVEDRGSGELFF.

This clone has more than one count but fewer than ten. This sequence joins TRBV6-1 and TRBJ2-1; 8 nucleotides match TRBD1. CDR1 and CDR2 from the germline V gene are MNHNS and SASEGT. The CDR3 sequence is 15 residues long. J was trimmed by 9 bases and V by 6 bases; bases with no gene match: 13. The CDR3: CASSRTGIRVGEQFF. The CDR3 DNA reads TGTGCCAGCAGCCGGACAGGGATACGAGTGGGTGAGCAGTTCTTC.

J is TRBJ2-3 and V is TRBV7-3; D is undetermined. The CDR3 totals 14 residues. The germline CDR1 and CDR2 sequences are SGHTA and FQGTGA. V lost 5 bases and J lost 0, with 9 bases in between. The DNA for the CDR3 is TGTGCCAGCAGCACATCCTTTAGCACAGATACGCAGTATTTT. It translates to CASSTSFSTDTQYF.

The gene calls are TRBV30 and TRBJ2-7, with D tentatively TRBD1 or TRBD2 (5 bases each). Trimming cost V 3 bases and J 6 bases, with 24 bases left between them. In germline, CDR1 is GTSNPN, CDR2 SVGIG (reference sequence). The CDR3 length is 16 residues. The CDR3: CAWSPHLGTHPGEQYF. For the CDR3, the DNA is TGTGCCTGGAGCCCTCACCTAGGGACCCACCCGGGCGAGCAGTACTTC.

The gene calls are TRBV7-2 and TRBJ1-1; the D is unclear. The CDR3 is 14 residues long. Germline V gene data show CDR1 as SGHTA and CDR2 as FQGNSA. With 2 bases removed from V and 1 base from J, the gap between germline ends came to 8 bases. CDR3 DNA sequence: TGTGCCAGCAGCTTATCGCGGCAGAACACTGAAGCTTTCTTT. Residues: CASSLSRQNTEAFF.

The J gene is TRBJ1-2, the V gene TRBV7-2, with a tentative D call TRBD1 (6 bases). The germline gives CDR1 SGHTA, CDR2 FQGNSA. The CDR3 covers 15 residues. V dropped 0 bases and J dropped 9 bases, with 17 bases sitting between them. This CDR3 is CASSLAAGQQNSYTF. The CDR3 region has the DNA TGTGCCAGCAGCTTAGCCGCAGGACAGCAGAATAGCTACACCTTC.